Presented here are 7 T cell receptor beta chains from one specimen sequenced in a study of blood T cell repertoires in COVID-19. Some clones are missing from TCRdb's copy, which holds only in-frame ones; the method was immunoSEQ multiplex PCR. The sample has approximately 280,000 clones, roughly 89% seen once. The material sequenced was PBMCs or T cells enriched from blood (not recorded which). These receptor sequences come from a woman aged 18-29 years with acute COVID-19.

V is TRBV6-4 and J is TRBJ2-1; TRBD2 aligns across 11 bases. Germline V gives CDR1 MRHNA, CDR2 SNTAGT. V dropped 3 bases and J dropped 5; count of bases not matched to a gene: 3. The CDR3 is 15 residues long. CDR3 in amino acids: CASSESSGRNNEQFF. The CDR3 coding sequence is TGTGCCAGCAGTGAGTCTAGCGGGAGGAACAATGAGCAGTTCTTC.

The rearrangement joins TRBV5-5 to TRBJ2-7; perhaps TRBD2 as D (6 bases). Trimming cost V 2 bases and J 5 bases, with 14 bases left between them. The CDR3 is 14 amino acids. CDR1 SGHKS and CDR2 YYEKEE come from the germline V gene (reference sequence). CDR3 sequence (DNA): TGTGCCAGCAGCTTCCGACGGGAGCGGGACGAGCAGTACTTC. It is translated as CASSFRRERDEQYF.

This clone was found a few times. The V gene is TRBV2, the J gene TRBJ1-5, with 7 bases fitting TRBD1. CDR3 size: 13 residues. J was trimmed by 7 bases and V by 7 bases; bases with no gene match: 7. Germline V CDR1 and CDR2: SNHLY, FYNNEI. The CDR3 region has the DNA TGTGCCAGCATTGGAGACAGGGCCCAGCCCCAGCATTTT. Translating it yields CASIGDRAQPQHF. The full variable domain, rest sourced from reference TRBV2 and TRBJ1-5, is EPEVTQTPSHQVTQMGQEVILRCVPISNHLYFYWYRQILGQKVEFLVSFYNNEISEKSEIFDDQFSVERPDGSNFTLKIRSTKLEDSAMYFCASIGDRAQPQHFGDGTRLSIL.

This chain links TRBV18 with TRBJ1-2; 7 bases match TRBD1. Trimming took 5 bases from V and 0 from J; bases not matched to a gene: 3. The CDR3 totals 14 residues. Germline CDR1 KGHSH, CDR2 LQKENI. CDR3: CASSKGQANYGYTF. The CDR3 bases are TGTGCCAGCTCAAAAGGACAGGCTAACTATGGCTACACCTTC.

The chain couples TRBV7-2 to TRBJ2-3; D not resolved. This CDR3 contains 15 residues. Germline CDR1 SGHTA, CDR2 FQGNSA. The V end lost 0 bases, the J end lost 1 base, and 8 bases lay between the germline ends. For the CDR3, the DNA is TGTGCCAGCAGCTTAGCTTCGGTTCGCACAGATACGCAGTATTTT. Its protein product is CASSLASVRTDTQYF.

This clone was detected only once. This rearrangement joins TRBV4-2 to TRBJ2-3, with D hard to call. V was pared by 4 bases and J by 2 bases, with 7 bases between. The CDR3 is 13 residues long. The V gene's germline CDR1 is LGHNA and CDR2 YNFKEQ. In nucleotides, the CDR3 is TGTGCCAGCAGCCTAACTTACACAGATACGCAGTATTTT. This codes for CASSLTYTDTQYF.

In nucleotides, the CDR3 is TGTGCCAGCCGAAACCGGGTTTACAGGTTCAACGAGCAGTACTTC. Translated, it gives CASRNRVYRFNEQYF. This chain links TRBV21-1 with TRBJ2-7; TRBD1 is taken as the D call from the table, unchecked against the DNA. TRBV21-1 is marked as a pseudogene. CDR3 size: 15 residues.